Listed below are T cell receptor beta chains from one sample, sequenced in a study of T cells in Graves' hyperthyroidism and ophthalmopathy. TCRdb recomputed calls from the multiplex PCR reads with MiXCR, one row per CDR3 protein. Altogether 300,000 to 350,000 distinct CDR3 sequences are present, over 20% being singletons, with the ten largest covering 50%. The specimen was blood. These TCRs come from a woman aged 45-65 years with Graves' hyperthyroidism. Both conserved end residues are part of each CDR3. The D gene is left open where the match is weak. Part of the rows lack a size; the others show once, few, many or a class for expanded clones.

size: many
J: TRBJ2-1
D: NA
V: TRBV5-1
CDR3: CASKERRVDEQFF
DNA: TGCGCCAGCAAAGAAAGGAGAGTGGATGAGCAGTTCTTC

size: many
J: TRBJ2-1
D: TRBD1
V: TRBV20-1
CDR3: CSARAQGVNNEQFF
DNA: TGCAGTGCTAGAGCACAGGGGGTAAACAATGAGCAGTTCTTC

size: NA
J: TRBJ2-5
D: NA
V: TRBV10-3
CDR3: CAISLSGAGDGRTQYF
DNA: TGTGCCATCAGTCTTTCCGGGGCAGGGGATGGAAGGACCCAGTACTTC

size: NA
J: TRBJ1-1
D: NA
V: TRBV12-3/TRBV12-4
CDR3: CASSLGGVSWSTEAFF
DNA: TGTGCCAGCAGTTTAGGAGGAGTTAGTTGGAGCACTGAAGCTTTCTTT

size: NA
J: TRBJ1-4
D: TRBD1
V: TRBV6-1
CDR3: CASSLPTGIYEKLFF
DNA: TGTGCCAGCAGTCTACCGACAGGGATCTATGAAAAACTGTTTTTT

size: NA
J: TRBJ2-7
D: TRBD1
V: TRBV19
CDR3: CASAGTAYEQYF
DNA: TGTGCCAGTGCCGGGACAGCCTACGAGCAGTACTTC

size: few
J: TRBJ2-5
D: TRBD2
V: TRBV5-1
CDR3: CASSSSASGETQYF
DNA: TGCGCCAGCAGCTCTTCGGCTAGCGGGGAGACCCAGTACTTC

size: many
J: TRBJ1-1
D: NA
V: TRBV20-1
CDR3: CSARDLAVNTEAFF
DNA: TGCAGTGCTAGAGATCTGGCAGTGAACACTGAAGCTTTCTTT

size: many
J: TRBJ2-3
D: NA
V: TRBV18
CDR3: CASSPTRPGVTDTQYF
DNA: TGTGCCAGCTCACCAACAAGGCCCGGTGTCACAGATACGCAGTATTTT

size: few
J: TRBJ1-1
D: NA
V: TRBV12-5
CDR3: CASGPALGGNTEAFF
DNA: TGTGCTAGTGGTCCGGCATTAGGTGGGAACACTGAAGCTTTCTTT

size: NA
J: TRBJ1-5
D: NA
V: TRBV4-1
CDR3: CASSQSQVLGQPQHF
DNA: TGCGCCAGCAGCCAATCTCAGGTTTTGGGTCAGCCCCAGCATTTT

size: many
J: TRBJ2-7
D: NA
V: TRBV10-3
CDR3: CAISVLGGPTYEQYF
DNA: TGTGCCATCAGTGTCCTAGGGGGACCTACGTACGAGCAGTACTTC

size: NA
J: TRBJ2-7
D: TRBD1
V: TRBV7-9
CDR3: CASSAGTGTHYEQYF
DNA: TGTGCCAGCAGCGCCGGGACAGGGACGCACTACGAGCAGTACTTC

size: many
J: TRBJ2-1
D: NA
V: TRBV7-2
CDR3: CASSLVGGVNEQFF
DNA: TGTGCCAGCAGCTTGGTGGGTGGGGTGAATGAGCAGTTCTTC

size: few
J: TRBJ2-5
D: TRBD2
V: TRBV5-1
CDR3: CASSRGLAGGQPFQETQYF
DNA: TGCGCCAGCAGCAGGGGACTAGCGGGGGGACAACCATTTCAAGAGACCCAGTACTTC

size: few
J: TRBJ2-1
D: NA
V: TRBV6-2/TRBV6-3
CDR3: CASRRLGDEQFF
DNA: TGTGCCAGCAGAAGACTCGGCGATGAGCAGTTCTTC

size: many
J: TRBJ2-7
D: NA
V: TRBV5-5
CDR3: CASSSSGQAGYEQYF
DNA: TGTGCCAGCAGCTCTTCCGGACAGGCGGGATACGAGCAGTACTTC

size: many
J: TRBJ2-7
D: TRBD1
V: TRBV3-1
CDR3: CASSQPGGSSEQYF
DNA: TGTGCCAGCAGCCAGCCAGGGGGTAGTTCCGAGCAGTACTTC

size: NA
J: TRBJ1-1
D: TRBD1
V: TRBV6-2/TRBV6-3
CDR3: CASSPDRGRGVTEAFF
DNA: TGTGCCAGCAGCCCGGACAGGGGGCGTGGGGTCACTGAAGCTTTCTTT

size: few
J: TRBJ2-5
D: TRBD1
V: TRBV7-2
CDR3: CASKNRGRETQYF
DNA: TGTGCCAGCAAAAACAGGGGGCGAGAGACCCAGTACTTC

size: many
J: TRBJ2-1
D: NA
V: TRBV6-1
CDR3: CASSSQGRDEQFF
DNA: TGTGCCAGCAGTTCCCAGGGGAGGGATGAGCAGTTCTTC

size: many
J: TRBJ1-1
D: TRBD1
V: TRBV28
CDR3: CASSRGTGWGSDTEAFF
DNA: TGTGCCAGCAGTCGAGGGACAGGATGGGGTTCAGACACTGAAGCTTTCTTT

size: NA
J: TRBJ2-4
D: TRBD1
V: TRBV6-4
CDR3: CASIPRDRVQSALAKNIQYF
DNA: TGTGCCAGCATTCCCCGGGACAGGGTACAAAGCGCCTTAGCCAAAAACATTCAGTACTTC

size: NA
J: TRBJ2-7
D: TRBD1
V: TRBV27
CDR3: CASSLFKGATEQYF
DNA: TGTGCCAGCAGCCTCTTTAAGGGGGCGACGGAGCAGTACTTC

size: many
J: TRBJ2-7
D: TRBD1
V: TRBV20-1
CDR3: CSAGGTGGLEQYF
DNA: TGCAGTGCTGGAGGGACAGGGGGCTTAGAGCAGTACTTC

size: few
J: TRBJ2-7
D: TRBD2
V: TRBV6-2/TRBV6-3
CDR3: CASRETSGGSYEQYF
DNA: TGTGCCAGCAGAGAGACTAGCGGGGGTTCCTACGAGCAGTACTTC

size: NA
J: TRBJ1-1
D: NA
V: TRBV24-1
CDR3: CATSIDRLNTEAFF
DNA: TGTGCCACCAGCATCGACAGATTGAACACTGAAGCTTTCTTT

size: many
J: TRBJ2-7
D: TRBD1
V: TRBV30
CDR3: CAWSTGAAYEQYF
DNA: TGTGCCTGGAGCACAGGGGCAGCCTACGAGCAGTACTTC

size: many
J: TRBJ1-2
D: NA
V: TRBV7-9
CDR3: CASSRATANYGYTF
DNA: TGTGCCAGCAGTCGAGCGACAGCTAACTATGGCTACACCTTC

size: NA
J: TRBJ1-5
D: TRBD1
V: TRBV28
CDR3: CASSRAGQVNQPQHF
DNA: TGTGCCAGCAGCCGCGCCGGACAGGTCAATCAGCCCCAGCATTTT

size: NA
J: TRBJ1-4
D: NA
V: TRBV6-2/TRBV6-3
CDR3: CASSPWTATNEKLFF
DNA: TGTGCCAGCAGTCCCTGGACAGCAACTAATGAAAAACTGTTTTTT

size: many
J: TRBJ2-1
D: TRBD1
V: TRBV2
CDR3: CASSEDRRYEQFF
DNA: TGTGCCAGCAGTGAGGACAGGCGATATGAGCAGTTCTTC

size: NA
J: TRBJ2-2
D: NA
V: TRBV15
CDR3: CATVRGWGGELFF
DNA: TGTGCCACCGTTCGTGGGTGGGGCGGGGAGCTGTTTTTT

size: many
J: TRBJ2-3
D: NA
V: TRBV10-3
CDR3: CAISGRSGWTDTQYF
DNA: TGTGCCATCTCAGGGAGATCTGGTTGGACAGATACGCAGTATTTT

size: few
J: TRBJ2-5
D: NA
V: TRBV18
CDR3: CASSPGHAETQYF
DNA: TGTGCCAGCTCACCAGGACATGCCGAGACCCAGTACTTC

size: few
J: TRBJ1-6
D: NA
V: TRBV4-1
CDR3: CASSQGGQEASPLHF
DNA: TGCGCCAGCAGCCAAGGTGGGCAGGAGGCCTCACCCCTCCACTTT

size: NA
J: TRBJ2-2
D: NA
V: TRBV29-1
CDR3: CSVDVGIPSFGELFF
DNA: TGCAGCGTTGACGTTGGGATTCCCAGTTTCGGGGAGCTGTTTTTT

size: once
J: TRBJ2-7
D: TRBD2
V: TRBV6-5
CDR3: CASSYTGTGGYEQYF
DNA: TGTGCCAGCAGTTATACCGGGACGGGGGGTTACGAGCAGTACTTC

size: NA
J: TRBJ1-5
D: TRBD1
V: TRBV10-3
CDR3: CAISESNRGPNQPQHF
DNA: TGTGCCATCAGTGAGTCGAACAGGGGACCCAATCAGCCCCAGCATTTT

size: NA
J: TRBJ2-3
D: TRBD2
V: TRBV6-5
CDR3: CASSYSKGLAGSADTQYF
DNA: TGTGCCAGCAGTTACTCCAAGGGACTAGCGGGATCCGCAGATACGCAGTATTTT

size: many
J: TRBJ1-5
D: NA
V: TRBV2
CDR3: CASRTTGNQPQHF
DNA: TGTGCCAGCCGCACTACCGGCAATCAGCCCCAGCATTTT

size: NA
J: TRBJ1-1
D: NA
V: TRBV3-1
CDR3: CASSQDSDDTSEAFF
DNA: TGTGCCAGCAGCCAAGATTCAGATGATACATCTGAAGCTTTCTTT

size: many
J: TRBJ2-7
D: NA
V: TRBV12-3/TRBV12-4
CDR3: CASRSGFAEQYF
DNA: TGTGCCAGCAGATCTGGCTTCGCCGAGCAGTACTTC

size: NA
J: TRBJ2-1
D: TRBD2
V: TRBV15
CDR3: CATSREGSPSGYNEQFF
DNA: TGTGCCACCAGCAGAGAAGGTAGTCCTAGCGGGTACAATGAGCAGTTCTTC

size: NA
J: TRBJ1-2
D: NA
V: TRBV11-2
CDR3: CASSTPLGPLYGYTF
DNA: TGTGCCAGCAGCACACCTCTGGGGCCACTCTATGGCTACACCTTC

size: many
J: TRBJ1-2
D: NA
V: TRBV3-1
CDR3: CASSQDNREGGYTF
DNA: TGTGCCAGCAGCCAAGATAACAGGGAGGGAGGCTACACCTTC

size: NA
J: TRBJ2-5
D: TRBD2
V: TRBV2
CDR3: CASSRTSGWEETQYF
DNA: TGTGCCAGCAGTCGGACTAGCGGATGGGAAGAGACCCAGTACTTC

size: NA
J: TRBJ1-1
D: NA
V: TRBV4-1
CDR3: CASSQGGLVLMNTEAFF
DNA: TGCGCCAGCAGCCAGGGGGGGTTAGTTTTAATGAACACTGAAGCTTTCTTT

size: NA
J: TRBJ1-1
D: TRBD1
V: TRBV4-1
CDR3: CASSLGQGIDTEAFF
DNA: TGCGCCAGCAGCCTAGGACAGGGGATTGATACTGAAGCTTTCTTT

size: NA
J: TRBJ1-1
D: TRBD1
V: TRBV27
CDR3: CASRRPGQGVNTEAFF
DNA: TGTGCCAGCAGGAGACCGGGACAGGGGGTGAACACTGAAGCTTTCTTT

size: NA
J: TRBJ2-3
D: TRBD1
V: TRBV15
CDR3: CATSRSTGPTDTQYF
DNA: TGTGCCACCAGCAGATCGACAGGGCCCACAGATACGCAGTATTTT

size: many
J: TRBJ2-1
D: TRBD1
V: TRBV5-5
CDR3: CASSFGQAGSYNEQFF
DNA: TGTGCCAGCAGTTTCGGACAGGCTGGATCCTACAATGAGCAGTTCTTC

size: many
J: TRBJ1-2
D: NA
V: TRBV28
CDR3: CASSFKDGYTF
DNA: TGTGCCAGCAGTTTTAAGGATGGCTACACCTTC